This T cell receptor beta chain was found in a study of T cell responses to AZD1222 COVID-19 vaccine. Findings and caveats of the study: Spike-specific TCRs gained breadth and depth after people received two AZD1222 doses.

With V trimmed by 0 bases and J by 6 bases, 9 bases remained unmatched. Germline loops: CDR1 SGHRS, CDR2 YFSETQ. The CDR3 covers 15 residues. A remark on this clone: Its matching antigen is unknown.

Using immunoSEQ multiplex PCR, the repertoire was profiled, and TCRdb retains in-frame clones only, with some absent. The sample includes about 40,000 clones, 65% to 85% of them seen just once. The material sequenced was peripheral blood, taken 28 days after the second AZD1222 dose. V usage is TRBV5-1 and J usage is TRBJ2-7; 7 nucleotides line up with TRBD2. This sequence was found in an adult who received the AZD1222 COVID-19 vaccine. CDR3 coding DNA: TGCGCCAGCAGCTTGGCCCGACTGGGGAGGGGCGAGCAGTACTTC. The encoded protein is CASSLARLGRGEQYF.